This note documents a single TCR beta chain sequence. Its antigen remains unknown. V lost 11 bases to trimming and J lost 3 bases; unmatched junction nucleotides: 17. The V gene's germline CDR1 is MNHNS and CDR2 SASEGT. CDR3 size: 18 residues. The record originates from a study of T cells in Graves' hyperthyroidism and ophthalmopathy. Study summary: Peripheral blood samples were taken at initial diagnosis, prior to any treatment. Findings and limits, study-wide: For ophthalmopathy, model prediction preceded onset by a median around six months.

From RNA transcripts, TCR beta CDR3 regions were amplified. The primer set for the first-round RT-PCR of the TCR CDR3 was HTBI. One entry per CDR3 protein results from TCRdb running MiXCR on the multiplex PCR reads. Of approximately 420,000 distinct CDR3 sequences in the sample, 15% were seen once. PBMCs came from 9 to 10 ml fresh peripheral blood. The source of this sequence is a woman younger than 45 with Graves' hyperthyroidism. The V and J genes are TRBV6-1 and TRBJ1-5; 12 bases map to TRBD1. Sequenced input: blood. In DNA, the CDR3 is TGTGCCCGCTGCGTGGGACAGGGGGCGGGGGCGTACAATCAGCCCCAGCATTTT. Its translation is CARCVGQGAGAYNQPQHF.